Shown below are 30 T cell receptor beta chains from a single sample sequenced in a study of T-cell memory formation after mild COVID-19. TCRdb used MiXCR to reprocess the 5' RACE reads, holding one entry per CDR3 protein. The sample comprises 200,000 or so distinct CDR3 sequences, around 16% of which are singletons, and roughly 2.6% rests with the top ten. Sequenced sample: PBMCs or a T cell subset sorted from them (not recorded which). The receptors originated from an adult woman who had mild COVID-19 (a few samples of this study predate the infection). Cell type and time point are not known.

This clonotype was detected a few times. The chain is built from TRBV20-1 and TRBJ1-5, with 7 bases identical to TRBD1. CDR1 and CDR2 (germline): DFQATT, SNEGSKA (reference sequence). The V gene end was trimmed by 3 bases and the J gene end by 0 bases; junction bases not matched to a gene: 5. The length of the CDR3 is 15 residues. Here the CDR3 DNA reads TGCAGTGCTAGGCGACAGGGAGGTAGCAATCAGCCCCAGCATTTT. It is translated as CSARRQGGSNQPQHF.

This clonotype was detected ten times or more. The rearrangement links TRBV3-1 to TRBJ2-3, with 14 bases identical to TRBD2. V gave up 1 base and J gave up 5 bases; unmatched junction bases: 2. Germline V lookup: CDR1 LGHDT, CDR2 YNNKEL (reference sequence). The CDR3 consists of 16 residues. The CDR3 DNA follows: TGTGCCAGCAGCCAAGGGACTAGCGGGAGGCTAGATACGCAGTATTTT. Its protein is CASSQGTSGRLDTQYF.

A few counts support this clonotype. The chain combines TRBV12-3 or TRBV12-4 with TRBJ1-1, with TRBD1 identical over 9 bases. With 6 bases clipped from V and 4 bases from J, the junction kept 9 bases outside the gene matches. CDR3 length equals 15 residues. The CDR3 sequence is CASSVTGGLVTEAFF. CDR3 coding DNA: TGTGCCAGCAGCGTGACAGGGGGTCTGGTCACTGAAGCTTTCTTT.

V is TRBV3-2 and J is TRBJ2-1; the DNA was not used to check the table's D call, TRBD2. TRBV3-2 corresponds to a pseudogene. The CDR3 spans 19 residues. CDR3 protein: CASSQDGRPGLGLCNEQFF. CDR3 in DNA: TGTGCCAGCAGCCAAGATGGGCGGCCGGGACTAGGACTTTGCAATGAGCAGTTCTTC.

The chain combines TRBV30 with TRBJ1-3; D not certain. In germline, CDR1 is GTSNPN, CDR2 SVGIG (reference sequence). V was cut by 4 bases and J by 3 bases, with 13 bases left in between. The CDR3 has 14 amino acids. CDR3 nucleotides: TGTGCCTGGACCCTGAAGGGTGGTGGAAACACCATATATTTT. Encoded protein: CAWTLKGGGNTIYF.

The rearrangement uses TRBV3-1 and TRBJ2-5; D is unresolved. V gave up 0 bases and J gave up 1 base, with 9 bases separating them. Germline loops: CDR1 LGHDT, CDR2 YNNKEL (reference sequence). The CDR3 has 15 residues. CDR3 protein: CASSQEEQTQETQYF. In nucleotides, the CDR3 is TGTGCCAGCAGCCAAGAGGAACAAACCCAAGAGACCCAGTACTTC.

The chain has TRBV21-1 and TRBJ1-2; the table assigns TRBD1, which was not confirmed against the DNA. TRBV21-1 counts as a pseudogene. This CDR3 is built from 13 residues. The CDR3 is CASTGTGNYGYTF. As DNA, the CDR3 is TGTGCCAGCACTGGGACAGGAAACTATGGCTACACCTTC.

This clonotype was detected a few times. The V gene is TRBV24-1, the J gene TRBJ2-5; possibly TRBD2 for D (5 bases). Germline V gene data show CDR1 as KGHDR and CDR2 as SFDVKD. Trimming stripped 5 bases from V and 3 bases from J, with 18 bases between. This CDR3 comprises 16 residues. This CDR3 reads CATSAIQGGLKETQYF. In DNA, the CDR3 is TGTGCCACCAGTGCCATACAAGGAGGATTAAAAGAGACCCAGTACTTC.

The chain combines TRBV12-3 or TRBV12-4 with TRBJ2-1; D is undetermined. This CDR3 is built from 13 residues. V lost 5 bases and J 6 bases, leaving 11 bases between the germline ends. CDR3 sequence: CASSISGRNEQFF. The CDR3 nucleotides read TGTGCCAGCAGTATATCTGGGCGCAATGAGCAGTTCTTC.

The chain couples TRBV2 to TRBJ2-1; D is unclear. The V end was cut by 3 bases, the J end by 13 bases, with 10 bases between. This CDR3 has 11 amino acids. Looked up from germline, CDR1 is SNHLY and CDR2 is FYNNEI. CDR3 DNA sequence: TGTGCCAGCAGTGATAGACCCACCCAGTTCTTC. This codes for CASSDRPTQFF.

CDR3 sequence (DNA): TGCGCCAGCAGCTTGCTTGGGGGCACTAACTATGGCTACACCTTC. It is translated as CASSLLGGTNYGYTF. The chain couples TRBV5-1 to TRBJ1-2, with D tentatively TRBD1 (6 bases). Trimming stripped 1 base from V and 0 bases from J, with 10 bases between. CDR3 length: 15 residues. Germline V gene sequence: CDR1 SGHRS, CDR2 YFSETQ.

This clonotype occurred a few times. The chain uses TRBV7-6 and TRBJ1-2; tentative D call: TRBD1 (5 bases). V dropped 5 bases and J dropped 6 bases, with 16 bases sitting between them. Per the germline V gene, CDR1 is SGHVS and CDR2 is FNYEAQ. The CDR3 runs 14 residues. CDR3 nucleotides: TGTGCCAGCAGCCTAGACCAGGGTGTAGATGGCTACACCTTC. Translating it yields CASSLDQGVDGYTF.

This clonotype has only a few counts. The chain recombines TRBV7-2 with TRBJ2-3, with 9 nucleotides matching TRBD1. The germline V gene has CDR1 SGHTA and CDR2 FQGNSA. This CDR3 comprises 16 residues. V shed 5 bases and J 2 bases; nucleotides not matched to a gene: 8. This CDR3 reads CASSRTGDMITDTQYF. The CDR3 DNA follows: TGTGCCAGCAGCCGGACAGGGGATATGATCACAGATACGCAGTATTTT.

This clonotype was seen a few times. The V call is TRBV12-3 or TRBV12-4, the J call TRBJ2-5, with TRBD1 as a possible D gene (5 bases). This CDR3 is built from 13 residues. V was trimmed by 7 bases and J by 5 bases, leaving 14 bases between them. CDR3 bases: TGTGCCAGCAAGCAATCAGGGCGTGAGACCCAGTACTTC. This translates into CASKQSGRETQYF.

This clonotype was seen many times. The V call is TRBV27, the J call TRBJ2-4, with 10 bases matching TRBD1. CDR1 MNHEY and CDR2 SMNVEV come from the germline V gene (reference sequence). This CDR3 contains 19 residues. Trimming at V came to 6 bases and at J to 3 bases, leaving 17 bases not matched to a gene. The CDR3 sequence: CASRSLRDRGPLGKNIQYF. In DNA form, the CDR3 reads TGTGCCAGCAGATCCCTCCGGGACAGGGGACCCTTGGGCAAAAACATTCAGTACTTC.

This clonotype was seen ten or more times. The rearrangement uses TRBV3-1 and TRBJ2-1, with 7 bases that match TRBD2. CDR1 LGHDT and CDR2 YNNKEL come from the germline V gene (reference sequence). This CDR3 contains 16 residues. Trimming at V came to 1 base and at J to 4 bases, leaving 7 bases not matched to a gene. CDR3 bases: TGTGCCAGCAGCCAAGTGGAGCGGGGATATTACAATGAGCAGTTCTTC. This codes for CASSQVERGYYNEQFF.

The chain links TRBV7-2 to TRBJ2-5, with 7 nucleotides matching TRBD2. CDR3 length: 15 amino acids. V lost 2 bases, J lost 4 bases, and 7 bases stayed unmatched. CDR1 is SGHTA, CDR2 FQGNSA, per germline. The CDR3 here is CASSLWGGLVETQYF. CDR3 in DNA: TGTGCCAGCAGCTTATGGGGGGGTTTAGTAGAGACCCAGTACTTC.

The chain employs TRBV12-3 or TRBV12-4 and TRBJ2-1, with unresolved D. The length of the CDR3 is 14 residues. V lost 6 bases and J 5 bases, leaving 14 bases between the germline ends. Written as DNA, the CDR3 is TGTGCCAGCAGCCCTCAAATTGGGGACAATGAGCAGTTCTTC. Protein sequence: CASSPQIGDNEQFF.

This clonotype was picked up a small number of times. This chain joins TRBV12-3 or TRBV12-4 and TRBJ2-7, with 9 bases aligning to TRBD1. After removal of 4 bases from V and 3 bases from J, the junction contained 7 bases not matched to a gene. This CDR3 region has 15 residues. CDR3 coding DNA: TGTGCCAGCAGTTCCTTGCTGGGACAGGGCTACGAGCAGTACTTC. Its translation is CASSSLLGQGYEQYF.

The J gene is TRBJ2-7, the V gene TRBV5-4; 7 bases line up with TRBD2. The CDR3 extends over 14 amino acids. Per germline, CDR1 SGHNT and CDR2 YYREEE (reference sequence). J lost 5 bases, V lost 6 bases, and 11 bases had no gene match. CDR3 region: CASNPGREPDEQYF. Written as DNA, the CDR3 is TGTGCCAGCAACCCGGGGCGGGAGCCGGACGAGCAGTACTTC.

This chain uses TRBV10-3 with TRBJ2-6; D is perhaps TRBD2 (5 bases). V was shortened by 8 bases and J by 0 bases, with 20 bases between the two germline ends. This CDR3 has 18 amino acids. The V gene's germline CDR1 is ENHRY and CDR2 SYGVKD. CDR3 amino acids: CAISIGRGFYSGANVLTF. The CDR3 DNA reads as TGTGCCATCTCCATTGGGCGCGGGTTTTACTCTGGGGCCAACGTCCTGACTTTC.

This clonotype appeared many times. J is TRBJ2-2 and V is TRBV6-2 or TRBV6-3; TRBD1 agrees at 11 bases. V dropped 7 bases and J dropped 4; count of bases not matched to a gene: 20. Germline lookup yields CDR1 MNHEY and CDR2 SVGEGT. The CDR3 covers 20 residues. The CDR3, as DNA: TGTGCCAGCAACTCACTAACAGGACAGGGGGCGCGTATAAGCACCGGGGAGCTGTTTTTT. Protein product: CASNSLTGQGARISTGELFF.

The chain has TRBV19 and TRBJ2-6; D unclear. In germline, CDR1 is LNHDA, CDR2 SQIVND (reference sequence). Trimming removed 6 bases from V and 4 bases from J, with 10 bases in between. The CDR3 length is 14 residues. CDR3 sequence: CASSGFSGANVLTF. CDR3 in DNA: TGTGCCAGTAGCGGGTTCTCAGGGGCCAACGTCCTGACTTTC.

Only a few counts were recorded for this clonotype. The rearrangement uses TRBV2 and TRBJ2-1; TRBD1 matches at 12 bases. J gave up 5 bases and V 5 bases, and 7 bases lay outside the gene matches. Looked up from germline, CDR1 is SNHLY and CDR2 is FYNNEI. This CDR3 spans 16 amino acids. DNA for the CDR3: TGTGCCAGCAGTCCGGGACAGGGGGCTTTGAACAATGAGCAGTTCTTC. Its translation is CASSPGQGALNNEQFF.

The chain links TRBV7-2 to TRBJ2-1; the match to TRBD1 covers 7 bases. The length of the CDR3 is 12 residues. V shed 4 bases and J 14 bases; nucleotides not matched to a gene: 8. CDR1 SGHTA and CDR2 FQGNSA come from the germline V gene. The CDR3 loop reads CASSSRTGLEFF. The CDR3 region has the DNA TGTGCCAGCAGCTCTCGGACAGGCCTTGAGTTCTTC.

The V and J genes are TRBV9 and TRBJ2-5, with 7 bases that match TRBD1. V dropped 6 bases and J dropped 5; count of bases not matched to a gene: 4. Per the germline V gene, CDR1 is SGDLS and CDR2 is YYNGEE. The CDR3 contains 12 residues. The chain's CDR3 is CASKGGGETQYF. DNA for the CDR3: TGTGCCAGCAAAGGGGGCGGGGAGACCCAGTACTTC.

The V and J genes are TRBV7-3 and TRBJ2-5; TRBD2 agrees at 7 bases. V trimming: 5 bases; J trimming: 5 bases; junction bases outside the gene matches: 11. Looked up from germline, CDR1 is SGHTA and CDR2 is FQGTGA. The CDR3 loop spans 15 amino acids. CDR3 coding DNA: TGTGCCAGCAGCCCCTTTGTCGGGGGGAGGGAGACCCAGTACTTC. This gives the protein CASSPFVGGRETQYF.

J is TRBJ1-4 and V is TRBV7-2; weak D call: TRBD1 (5 bases). CDR3 size: 14 residues. V was cut by 5 bases and J by 7 bases, with 14 bases left in between. Germline-derived CDR1 and CDR2 are SGHTA and FQGNSA. This CDR3 is CASSPDYQGEKLFF. The CDR3 DNA reads as TGTGCCAGCAGCCCGGACTACCAGGGTGAAAAACTGTTTTTT.

This clonotype was observed a few times. This chain links TRBV21-1 with TRBJ1-2; the table's TRBD1 call for D was not verified on the DNA. TRBV21-1 is classified as a pseudogene. CDR3 size: 18 residues. CDR3 loop: CASSKVFRTGDFNYGYTF. CDR3 bases: TGTGCCAGCAGCAAAGTATTCCGGACAGGGGACTTTAACTATGGCTACACCTTC.

This clonotype has a count of ten or more. Here the CDR3 DNA reads TGTGCCAGCAGCTCGCCCCTCCTAGCCTACAATGAGCAGTTCTTC. Amino acids: CASSSPLLAYNEQFF. The V and J genes are TRBV7-2 and TRBJ2-1, with D unresolved. With 4 bases removed from V and 2 bases from J, the gap between germline ends came to 12 bases. This CDR3 comprises 15 residues. Per the germline V gene, CDR1 is SGHTA and CDR2 is FQGNSA.